This passage covers 16 T cell receptor beta chains from one sample sequenced in a study of T cell responses to AZD1222 COVID-19 vaccine. The data were produced by immunoSEQ multiplex PCR, yet TCRdb's version contains in-frame clones alone and is incomplete. Among about 53,000 clones, around 85% were seen once, and the ten largest hold roughly a quarter. The input for sequencing was peripheral blood, taken on day 0 of AZD1222 vaccination. All receptors derive from an adult in good health.

The table lists this clone with a few counts. The gene calls are TRBV11-2 and TRBJ2-2, with D uncertain. The CDR3 loop spans 15 amino acids. Germline CDR1 and CDR2: SGHAT and FQNNGV. V lost 5 bases to trimming and J lost 1 base, with 11 bases between them. The CDR3 nucleotides are TGTGCCAGCAGCCTTATCCGGAGGAACACCGGGGAGCTGTTTTTT. It encodes CASSLIRRNTGELFF. Based on the CDR3 plus reference TRBV11-2 and TRBJ2-2, the full variable domain is EAGVAQSPRYKIIEKRQSVAFWCNPISGHATLYWYQQILGQGPKLLIQFQNNGVVDDSQLPKDRFSAERLKGVDSTLKIQPAKLEDSAVYLCASSLIRRNTGELFFGEGSRLTVL.

The V and J genes are TRBV4-1 and TRBJ1-4, with no clear D. Looked up from germline, CDR1 is MGHRA and CDR2 is YSYEKL. Between the trimmed V and J ends, which lost 6 bases and 8 bases, there was a span of 13 bases. CDR3 length: 13 residues. Here the CDR3 reads CASSRTAGEKLFF. In DNA form, the CDR3 reads TGCGCCAGCAGTAGAACCGCTGGGGAAAAACTGTTTTTT.

The rearrangement links TRBV9 to TRBJ2-5, with 16 bases fitting TRBD2. The CDR3 totals 17 residues. The V and J ends lost 0 bases and 5 bases, in that order; junction bases with no gene match: 4. Germline assignment: CDR1 SGDLS and CDR2 YYNGEE. CDR3 loop: CASSVGGLAGGPETQYF. DNA of the CDR3: TGTGCCAGCAGCGTAGGGGGACTAGCGGGAGGGCCGGAGACCCAGTACTTC.

CDR3 coding DNA: TGTGCCAGCAGCTTATCCACTAGCGGGATTGTCTACGAGCAGTACTTC. Translated: CASSLSTSGIVYEQYF. The rearrangement uses TRBV7-8 and TRBJ2-7; the match to TRBD2 covers 10 bases. Losses at the gene ends were 2 bases for V and 3 bases for J; bases not matched to a gene: 7. The CDR3 is 16 amino acids. Germline CDR1 and CDR2: SGHVS and FQNEAQ.

In this sample, this clone turned up a few times. J is TRBJ2-1 and V is TRBV7-2; D is ambiguous. The V end was cut by 4 bases, the J end by 0 bases, with 10 bases between. Germline V gene sequence: CDR1 SGHTA, CDR2 FQGNSA. CDR3 length: 15 residues. The CDR3 DNA reads as TGTGCCAGCAGCTCGGACCCGAGCTCCTACAATGAGCAGTTCTTC. Translated, it gives CASSSDPSSYNEQFF. The entire variable domain, with the rest obtained from reference TRBV7-2 and TRBJ2-1, is as follows: GAGVSQSPSNKVTEKGKDVELRCDPISGHTALYWYRQSLGQGLEFLIYFQGNSAPDKSGLPSDRFSAERTGGSVSTLTIQRTQQEDSAVYLCASSSDPSSYNEQFFGPGTRLTVL.

The chain employs TRBV27 and TRBJ2-7, with 7 bases aligning to TRBD1. This CDR3 region has 13 residues. Germline values: CDR1 MNHEY, CDR2 SMNVEV (reference sequence). J gave up 4 bases and V 5 bases, and 5 bases lay outside the gene matches. DNA for the CDR3: TGTGCCAGCAGTGGGACAGACTTGTACGAGCAGTACTTC. Protein sequence: CASSGTDLYEQYF.

The chain is built from TRBV15 and TRBJ2-6; unclear D gene. The CDR3 is 17 amino acids. Trimming removed 0 bases from V and 4 bases from J, with 13 bases in between. The germline V gene encodes CDR1 LNHNV and CDR2 YYDKDF (reference sequence). CDR3 nucleotide sequence: TGTGCCACCAGCAGAGATCTAACCCCACGGGGGGCCAACGTCCTGACTTTC. Translation gives CATSRDLTPRGANVLTF. The full variable domain, in which reference TRBV15 and TRBJ2-6 provide the parts outside the CDR3, is DAMVIQNPRYQVTQFGKPVTLSCSQTLNHNVMYWYQQKSSQAPKLLFHYYDKDFNNEADTPDNFQSRRPNTSFCFLDIRSPGLGDTAMYLCATSRDLTPRGANVLTFGAGSRLTVL.

This clone has more than one count but fewer than ten. This chain uses TRBV4-1 with TRBJ2-7, with D possibly matching TRBD2 (5 bases). V gave up 1 base and J gave up 0 bases, with 10 bases separating them. The CDR3 extends over 15 amino acids. From germline, CDR1 is MGHRA and CDR2 YSYEKL. CDR3 nucleotide sequence: TGCGCCAGCAGCCAAGCCGGGGTGACCTCCTACGAGCAGTACTTC. Its protein is CASSQAGVTSYEQYF.

The V gene is TRBV19, the J gene TRBJ2-5; D is unresolved. This CDR3 has 13 residues. Trimming removed 8 bases at V and 1 base at J, with 11 bases between. From germline, CDR1 is LNHDA and CDR2 SQIVND (reference sequence). CDR3 nucleotide sequence: TGTGCCAGTGGCCTCGCAGGCCAAGAGACCCAGTACTTC. Amino acids: CASGLAGQETQYF.

In this sample, this clone turned up once. V is TRBV7-9 and J is TRBJ2-7, with 7 bases that match TRBD1. The V gene's germline CDR1 is SEHNR and CDR2 FQNEAQ (reference sequence). CDR3 length equals 14 residues. V lost 3 bases, J lost 1 base, and 3 bases stayed unmatched. The CDR3 DNA reads TGTGCCAGCAGCTTTTCGGGACAGTCCTACGAGCAGTACTTC. Protein sequence: CASSFSGQSYEQYF.

The genes are TRBV5-1 and TRBJ2-1; 14 bases line up with TRBD2. CDR1 and CDR2 (germline): SGHRS, YFSETQ. This CDR3 contains 17 residues. J lost 8 bases, V lost 1 base, and 8 bases had no gene match. The DNA of the CDR3 is TGCGCCAGCAGCTTGCCGGGGACTAGCGGGAGTGGGCATGAGCAGTTCTTC. Its protein product is CASSLPGTSGSGHEQFF.

The gene calls are TRBV6-2 or TRBV6-3 and TRBJ1-1; 8 bases align to TRBD1. Germline CDR1 and CDR2: MNHEY and SVGEGT. After removal of 5 bases from V and 0 bases from J, the junction contained 8 bases not matched to a gene. The CDR3 loop spans 16 amino acids. CDR3 loop: CASSLGQGGVNTEAFF. CDR3 in DNA: TGTGCCAGCAGTCTTGGACAGGGCGGGGTGAACACTGAAGCTTTCTTT.

The chain links TRBV29-1 to TRBJ1-1, with TRBD1 as a possible D gene (6 bases). Germline CDR1 is SQVTM and CDR2 is ANQGSEA. The germline V and J ends were trimmed by 8 bases and 1 base, with 8 bases remaining between them. The CDR3 has 11 amino acids. For the CDR3, the DNA is TGCAGCTTACAGGGGAACACTGAAGCTTTCTTT. This translates into CSLQGNTEAFF.

This sequence joins TRBV6-1 and TRBJ1-5, with no clear D. The V gene's germline CDR1 is MNHNS and CDR2 SASEGT. This CDR3 region has 15 residues. Trimming removed 2 bases at V and 5 bases at J, with 13 bases between. The CDR3 DNA is TGTGCCAGCAGTGAAAGTGGGCCTGGGGATCAGCCCCAGCATTTT. Its protein is CASSESGPGDQPQHF.

This sequence joins TRBV24-1 and TRBJ1-4; 7 bases agree with TRBD1. Germline loops: CDR1 KGHDR, CDR2 SFDVKD. The CDR3 has 13 residues. The V gene end was trimmed by 9 bases and the J gene end by 5 bases; junction bases not matched to a gene: 5. The CDR3 reads CATGKGANEKLFF. The DNA of the CDR3 is TGTGCCACCGGTAAGGGGGCGAATGAAAAACTGTTTTTT.

The chain links TRBV24-1 to TRBJ2-5; D unclear. Trimming pared 4 bases from V and 0 bases from J, leaving 11 bases between. The CDR3 is made up of 15 amino acids. Germline-derived CDR1 and CDR2 are KGHDR and SFDVKD. CDR3 in amino acids: CATSDPSANQETQYF. The CDR3 nucleotides read TGTGCCACCAGTGACCCCTCGGCCAACCAAGAGACCCAGTACTTC.